This entry describes one T cell receptor (beta chain). There is no known antigen for this receptor. No per-base quality is available; no much larger clone lies one base away. The CDR3 starts with the cysteine, ends with the phenylalanine, and has 16 residues. The sequence is cut down to CDR3 DNA, 48 bases in frame from base 1. The junction shows trimming of 2 bases on V and 0 bases on J, plus 10 bases between the germline ends. According to the germline V gene, CDR1 reads MNHNS and CDR2 reads SASEGT. These data come from a study of T cell changes during pregnancy in multiple sclerosis (dated by TCRdb to the late 2010s). Context from the whole study: In women with multiple sclerosis, the researchers looked at how the T cell repertoire shifted as pregnancy progressed.

The method behind the library was the immunoSEQ multiplex PCR assay. TCRdb retrieved this table from immuneACCESS and kept in-frame rearrangements only. Not all clones are present; in checked studies, unresolved V genes account for under half, and no reason is known for the remainder. The sample yields approximately 130,000 clones; roughly 92% were counted once. The biggest ten clones account for 6.2% of the sample. The source is a female donor with multiple sclerosis, enrolled in a pregnancy study. Sequenced material: peripheral blood, taken before pregnancy. The rearrangement joined TRBV6-1 to TRBJ1-4; a tentative D call is TRBD1 (5 bases match). The CDR3 protein: CASSEYSTATNEKLFF. The nucleotide sequence is given as TGTGCCAGCAGTGAATACTCGACAGCAACTAATGAAAAACTGTTTTTT.